This T cell receptor beta chain was found in a study of cytomegalovirus exposure and HLA in healthy donors. Regarding the study as a whole: The authors later found HLA-associated TCR beta chains more clonally expanded than equally common others. A missense variant in DCLRE1C was later tied to TCR beta V- and J-gene trimming. In vitro work confirmed that a few CMV-associated chains recognize CMV antigens.

CDR1 and CDR2 (germline): GTSNPN, SVGIG (reference sequence). The CDR3 extends over 13 amino acids. With V trimmed by 5 bases and J by 3 bases, 3 bases remained unmatched. Primers included in the PCR were 60 Vbeta and 13 Jbeta primers. Measured with immunoSEQ multiplex PCR; TCRdb has only the in-frame clones, and not every one. The sample has 150,000 or so clones; about four fifths are singletons. This clone showed up just a few times. Antigen: not known. Sequences were obtained from PBMCs. This TCR came from a young man in good health and CMV-seropositive. The rearrangement uses TRBV30 and TRBJ2-1; 8 positions agree with TRBD2. The CDR3 DNA sequence: TGTGCCTGGGCTAGCGGGCACTACAATGAGCAGTTCTTC. This sequence encodes CAWASGHYNEQFF.